This T cell receptor (beta chain) originates from a study of a mutant IDH1 vaccine in newly diagnosed glioma. Whole-study context: There were approximately 60% males and roughly 38% females among treated patients, whose mean age was roughly 40 years. V12 corresponded to week 35 and V13 to week 47. Patients were pretreated with radiotherapy, temozolomide, or both, mostly both.

The repertoire was sequenced with immunoSEQ multiplex PCR; TCRdb's copy has only in-frame clones and lacks some. The sample has around 44,000 clones; around 85% are singletons. This sample's time point: week 35, safety follow-up. Every vaccination contained 300 ug of the mutant IDH1 20-mer peptide and was paired with topical imiquimod. In the case of this clone: Its antigen remains unknown.

The CDR3 consists of 12 residues. From germline, CDR1 is SQVTM and CDR2 ANQGSEA. The V gene end was trimmed by 6 bases and the J gene end by 12 bases; junction bases not matched to a gene: 10. The rearrangement uses TRBV29-1 and TRBJ2-1; 8 bases fit TRBD2. This sequence was found in a man aged 40-49 years with glioma. This material consisted of PBMCs, taken from a glioma patient whose treatment included an IDH1 peptide vaccine. Here the CDR3 DNA reads TGCAGCGTCCCCGGGCGGGGGGCTGGGCAGTTCTTC. It is translated as CSVPGRGAGQFF.